Presented here are 14 T cell receptor beta chains from one specimen sequenced in a study of blood T cell repertoires in COVID-19. Method: immunoSEQ multiplex PCR; TCRdb's copy keeps in-frame clones and lacks some. Of 30,000 to 40,000 clones in the sample, 84% were seen once. The sample consisted of peripheral blood. The receptors derive from a man aged 60 to 69 with COVID-19, enrolled during active disease.

The chain carries TRBV28 and TRBJ2-7; D is unclear. Per the germline V gene, CDR1 is MDHEN and CDR2 is SYDVKM. CDR3 size: 12 residues. Trimming pared 3 bases from V and 0 bases from J, leaving 3 bases between. This chain's CDR3 is CASSFLSYEQYF. CDR3 nucleotides: TGTGCCAGCAGTTTCCTCTCCTACGAGCAGTACTTC.

The rearrangement joins TRBV10-3 to TRBJ2-5, with TRBD1 matching over 7 bases. CDR1 is ENHRY and CDR2 is SYGVKD in the germline V gene. The CDR3 covers 14 residues. V lost 6 bases, J lost 0 bases, and 4 bases stayed unmatched. The CDR3 loop is CAIRPTGDQETQYF. For the CDR3, the DNA is TGTGCCATCAGACCTACAGGGGACCAAGAGACCCAGTACTTC.

This clone was seen only a few times. This chain joins TRBV9 and TRBJ1-5; possibly TRBD1 for D (6 bases). The V end lost 4 bases, the J end lost 2 bases, and 13 bases lay between the germline ends. The CDR3 sequence is 15 residues long. The germline V gene has CDR1 SGDLS and CDR2 YYNGEE. The CDR3 region has the DNA TGTGCCAGCAGCCCCCGGTCAGGGGGCAATCAGCCCCAGCATTTT. Its translation: CASSPRSGGNQPQHF.

The chain is built from TRBV5-1 and TRBJ1-3, with 8 bases lining up with TRBD1. Germline CDR1 SGHRS, CDR2 YFSETQ. The CDR3 loop spans 17 amino acids. V lost 0 bases to trimming and J lost 1 base; unmatched junction nucleotides: 6. CDR3 DNA: TGCGCCAGCAGCTTGGGAACAGGGGGGTCATCTGGAAACACCATATATTTT. It translates to CASSLGTGGSSGNTIYF. The whole variable domain, remainder taken from reference TRBV5-1 and TRBJ1-3, is KAGVTQTPRYLIKTRGQQVTLSCSPISGHRSVSWYQQTPGQGLQFLFEYFSETQRNKGNFPGRFSGRQFSNSRSEMNVSTLELGDSALYLCASSLGTGGSSGNTIYFGEGSWLTVV.

V usage is TRBV14 and J usage is TRBJ1-6; tentative D call: TRBD1 (6 bases). Germline values: CDR1 SGHDN, CDR2 FVKESK. CDR3 size: 15 residues. V shed 1 base and J shed 11 bases, with 15 bases lying between them. CDR3 residues: CASSQGDWTVPPLHF. CDR3 nucleotides: TGTGCCAGCAGCCAAGGTGATTGGACAGTACCACCCCTCCACTTT.

The CDR3 region is CASSFQAGRGETQYF. The CDR3 coding sequence is TGTGCCAGCAGTTTTCAAGCGGGACGGGGAGAGACCCAGTACTTC. This sequence joins TRBV27 and TRBJ2-5; TRBD2 matches at 7 bases. From germline, CDR1 is MNHEY and CDR2 SMNVEV (reference sequence). V shed 3 bases and J 4 bases; nucleotides not matched to a gene: 8. CDR3 length equals 15 residues.

The V call is TRBV18, the J call TRBJ1-1, with a tentative D call TRBD1 (6 bases). This CDR3 has 13 residues. V was cut by 3 bases and J by 6 bases, with 11 bases left in between. In germline, CDR1 is KGHSH, CDR2 LQKENI. The CDR3 nucleotides read TGTGCCAGCTCACCGGGGACAAATGCTGAAGCTTTCTTT. Translated, it gives CASSPGTNAEAFF.

The CDR3, as DNA: TGTGCCAGCAGCTTAGGACGGCAGCGAACAGATACGCAGTATTTT. Translating gives CASSLGRQRTDTQYF. This chain joins TRBV11-3 and TRBJ2-3, with D unclear. This CDR3 has 15 amino acids. V dropped 1 base and J dropped 3 bases, with 11 bases sitting between them. Germline CDR1 SGHNT, CDR2 YENEEA.

A few counts support this clone. The chain combines TRBV11-2 with TRBJ1-6, with D unresolved. Trimming left V 4 bases short and J 10 bases short, with 14 bases between. CDR1 SGHAT and CDR2 FQNNGV come from the germline V gene. The CDR3 covers 14 residues. CDR3 coding DNA: TGTGCCAGCAGCTCGAGGGAGGGAGGATCACCCCTCCACTTT. This encodes CASSSREGGSPLHF.

The rearrangement links TRBV5-4 to TRBJ1-3; 11 bases align to TRBD1. The CDR3 loop spans 15 amino acids. Germline CDR1 and CDR2: SGHNT and YYREEE (reference sequence). V dropped 4 bases and J dropped 4; count of bases not matched to a gene: 4. CDR3 DNA: TGTGCCAGCAGCCAGGACAGGGGGCAAGGAAACACCATATATTTT. Amino acids: CASSQDRGQGNTIYF.

This clone has just a few counts. The chain employs TRBV28 and TRBJ1-2, with D possibly TRBD1 on 5 matching bases. The CDR3 contains 15 residues. V lost 5 bases and J lost 3, with 16 bases in between. The germline V gene has CDR1 MDHEN and CDR2 SYDVKM. In nucleotides, the CDR3 is TGTGCCAGCAGTATCGGGTCCCGGGACTACTATGGCTACACCTTC. Residues: CASSIGSRDYYGYTF.

In its sample, this clone was seen a few times. The chain carries TRBV6-5 and TRBJ1-3; no firm D call. Trimming took 6 bases from V and 0 from J, leaving 9 bases between them. CDR3 length: 14 amino acids. Germline loops: CDR1 MNHEY, CDR2 SVGAGI. CDR3 coding DNA: TGTGCCAGCAGATCACCCTACTCTGGAAACACCATATATTTT. Encoded protein: CASRSPYSGNTIYF.

This chain connects TRBV7-2 to TRBJ2-6, with D unclear. The CDR3 is 13 residues long. With 4 bases removed from V and 1 base from J, the gap between germline ends came to 2 bases. The V gene's germline CDR1 is SGHTA and CDR2 FQGNSA. CDR3 bases: TGTGCCAGCAGCTCGTCTGGGGCCAACGTCCTGACTTTC. It is translated as CASSSSGANVLTF.

This rearrangement joins TRBV30 to TRBJ2-4, with no clear D. CDR3 size: 14 residues. CDR1 is GTSNPN and CDR2 is SVGIG in the germline V gene (reference sequence). Trimming removed 3 bases at V and 0 bases at J, with 9 bases between. The CDR3 here is CAWRPTVAKNIQYF. For the CDR3, the DNA is TGTGCCTGGAGGCCCACTGTAGCCAAAAACATTCAGTACTTC.